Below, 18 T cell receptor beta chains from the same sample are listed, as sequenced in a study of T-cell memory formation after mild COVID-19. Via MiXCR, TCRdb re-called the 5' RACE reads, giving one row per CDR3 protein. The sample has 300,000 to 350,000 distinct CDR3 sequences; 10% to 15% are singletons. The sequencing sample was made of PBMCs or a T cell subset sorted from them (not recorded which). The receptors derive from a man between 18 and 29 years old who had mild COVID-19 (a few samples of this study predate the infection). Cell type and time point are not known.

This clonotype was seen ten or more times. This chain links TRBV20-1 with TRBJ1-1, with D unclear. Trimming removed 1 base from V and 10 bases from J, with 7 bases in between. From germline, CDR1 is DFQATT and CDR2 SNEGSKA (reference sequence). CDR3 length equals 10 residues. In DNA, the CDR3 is TGCAGTGCTAGAGTAGTTACAGCTTTCTTT. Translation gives CSARVVTAFF.

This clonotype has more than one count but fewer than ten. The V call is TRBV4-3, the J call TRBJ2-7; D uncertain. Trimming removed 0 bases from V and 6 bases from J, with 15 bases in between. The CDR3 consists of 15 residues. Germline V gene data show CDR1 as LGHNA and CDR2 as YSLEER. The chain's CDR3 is CASSQDPGRWSEQYV. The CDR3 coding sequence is TGCGCCAGCAGCCAAGACCCAGGCAGGTGGTCCGAGCAGTACGTC.

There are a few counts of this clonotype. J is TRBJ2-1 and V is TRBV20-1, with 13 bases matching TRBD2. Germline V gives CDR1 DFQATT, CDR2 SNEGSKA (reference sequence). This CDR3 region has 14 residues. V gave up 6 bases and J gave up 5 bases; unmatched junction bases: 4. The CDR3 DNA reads TGCAGTGCCAAGGGACTAGCGGGGAACAATGAGCAGTTCTTC. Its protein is CSAKGLAGNNEQFF.

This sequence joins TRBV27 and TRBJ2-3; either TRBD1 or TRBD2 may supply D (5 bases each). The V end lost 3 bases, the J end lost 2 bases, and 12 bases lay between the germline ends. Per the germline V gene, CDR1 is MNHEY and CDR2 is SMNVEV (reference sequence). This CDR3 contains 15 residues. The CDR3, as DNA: TGTGCCAGCAGTTTTAGGGACCCTAACACAGATACGCAGTATTTT. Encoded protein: CASSFRDPNTDTQYF.

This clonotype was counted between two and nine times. CDR3 bases: TGTGCCAGCAGAACAGGGGTGGATGGCTACACCTTC. As protein: CASRTGVDGYTF. J is TRBJ1-2 and V is TRBV12-3 or TRBV12-4; 7 positions agree with TRBD1. V gave up 6 bases and J gave up 6 bases; unmatched junction bases: 4. This CDR3 region has 12 residues.

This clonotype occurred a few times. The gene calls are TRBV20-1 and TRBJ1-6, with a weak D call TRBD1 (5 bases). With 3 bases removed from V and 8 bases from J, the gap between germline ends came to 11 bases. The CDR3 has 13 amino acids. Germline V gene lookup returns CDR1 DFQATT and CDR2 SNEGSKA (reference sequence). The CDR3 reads CSASSGDYSPLHF. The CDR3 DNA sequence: TGCAGTGCTAGTTCGGGGGATTATTCACCCCTCCACTTT.

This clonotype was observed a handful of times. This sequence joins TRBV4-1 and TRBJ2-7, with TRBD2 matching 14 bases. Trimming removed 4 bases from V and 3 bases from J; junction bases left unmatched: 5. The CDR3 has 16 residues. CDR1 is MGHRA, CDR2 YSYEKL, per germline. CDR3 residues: CASSRHGLAGGYEQYV. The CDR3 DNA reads TGCGCCAGCAGCCGCCACGGACTAGCGGGGGGCTACGAGCAGTACGTC.

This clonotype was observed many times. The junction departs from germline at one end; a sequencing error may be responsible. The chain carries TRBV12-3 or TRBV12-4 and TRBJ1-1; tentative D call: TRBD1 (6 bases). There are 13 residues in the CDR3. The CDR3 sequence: CASSPQGNTEAFF. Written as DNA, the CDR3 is TGCGCCAGCAGCCCACAGGGGAACACTGAAGCTTTCTTT.

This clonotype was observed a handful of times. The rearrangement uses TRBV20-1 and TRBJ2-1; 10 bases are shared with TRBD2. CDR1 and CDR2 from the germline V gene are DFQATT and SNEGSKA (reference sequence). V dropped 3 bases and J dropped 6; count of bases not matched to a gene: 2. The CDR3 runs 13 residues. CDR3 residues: CSASPSGGNEQFF. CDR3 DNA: TGCAGTGCTAGCCCTAGCGGGGGCAATGAGCAGTTCTTC.

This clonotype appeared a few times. The CDR3 sequence is CASSYPGAAGEQYF. In nucleotides, the CDR3 is TGTGCCAGCAGTTATCCGGGAGCCGCGGGCGAGCAGTACTTC. The chain uses TRBV7-2 and TRBJ2-7, with a tentative D call TRBD2 (6 bases). The CDR3 totals 14 residues. The V gene lost 6 bases and the J gene lost 6 bases, with 18 bases spanning the gap. The germline V gene has CDR1 SGHTA and CDR2 FQGNSA.

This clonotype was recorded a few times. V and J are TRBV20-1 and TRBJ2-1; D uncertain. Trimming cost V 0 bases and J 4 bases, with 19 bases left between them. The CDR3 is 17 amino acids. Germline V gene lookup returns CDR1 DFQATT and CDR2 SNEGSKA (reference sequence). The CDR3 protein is CSARDRLGVTGYNEQFF. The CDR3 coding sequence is TGCAGTGCTAGAGATAGGTTAGGCGTAACGGGTTACAATGAGCAGTTCTTC.

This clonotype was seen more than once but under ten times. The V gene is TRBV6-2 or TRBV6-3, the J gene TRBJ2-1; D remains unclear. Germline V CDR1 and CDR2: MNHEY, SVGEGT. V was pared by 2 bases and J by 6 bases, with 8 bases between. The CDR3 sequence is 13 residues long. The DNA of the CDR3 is TGTGCCAGCAGTTACACCCTAATCAATGAGCAGTTCTTC. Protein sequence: CASSYTLINEQFF.

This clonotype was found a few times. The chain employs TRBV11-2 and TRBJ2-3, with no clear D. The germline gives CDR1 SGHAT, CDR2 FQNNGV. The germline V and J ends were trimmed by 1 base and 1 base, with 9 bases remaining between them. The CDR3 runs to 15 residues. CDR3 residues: CASSLGSAGTDTQYF. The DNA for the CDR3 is TGTGCCAGCAGCTTAGGAAGTGCGGGCACAGATACGCAGTATTTT.

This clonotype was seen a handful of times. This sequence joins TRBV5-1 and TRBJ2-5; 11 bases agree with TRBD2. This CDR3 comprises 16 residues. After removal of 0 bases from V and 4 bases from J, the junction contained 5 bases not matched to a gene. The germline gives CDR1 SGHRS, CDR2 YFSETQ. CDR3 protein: CASSLAVLAGAETQYF. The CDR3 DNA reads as TGCGCCAGCAGCTTGGCCGTACTAGCGGGGGCAGAGACCCAGTACTTC.

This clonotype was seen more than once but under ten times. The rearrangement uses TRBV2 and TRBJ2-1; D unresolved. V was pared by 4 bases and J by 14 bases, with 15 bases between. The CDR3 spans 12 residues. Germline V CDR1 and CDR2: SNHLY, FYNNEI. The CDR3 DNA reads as TGTGCCAGCAGTGTACCCCCGGGCTTTGAGTTCTTC. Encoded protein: CASSVPPGFEFF.

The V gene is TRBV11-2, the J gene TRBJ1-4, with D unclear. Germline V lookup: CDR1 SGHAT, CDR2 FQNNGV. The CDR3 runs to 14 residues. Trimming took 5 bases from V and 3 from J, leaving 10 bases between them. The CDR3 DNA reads TGTGCCAGCAGCAGCTGGGGTCCTAATGAAAAACTGTTTTTT. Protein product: CASSSWGPNEKLFF.

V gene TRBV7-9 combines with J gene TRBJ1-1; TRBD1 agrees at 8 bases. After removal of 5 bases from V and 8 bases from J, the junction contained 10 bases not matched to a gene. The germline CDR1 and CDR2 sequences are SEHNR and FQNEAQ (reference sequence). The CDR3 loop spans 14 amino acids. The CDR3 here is CASSHGQGEGEAFF. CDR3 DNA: TGTGCCAGCAGCCACGGACAGGGCGAGGGCGAAGCTTTCTTT.

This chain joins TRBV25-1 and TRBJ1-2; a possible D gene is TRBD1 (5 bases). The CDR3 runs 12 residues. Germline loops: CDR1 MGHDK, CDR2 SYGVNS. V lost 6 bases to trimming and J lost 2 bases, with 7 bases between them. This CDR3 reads CASRAGNYGYTF. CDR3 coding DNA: TGTGCCAGCAGGGCAGGGAACTATGGCTACACCTTC.